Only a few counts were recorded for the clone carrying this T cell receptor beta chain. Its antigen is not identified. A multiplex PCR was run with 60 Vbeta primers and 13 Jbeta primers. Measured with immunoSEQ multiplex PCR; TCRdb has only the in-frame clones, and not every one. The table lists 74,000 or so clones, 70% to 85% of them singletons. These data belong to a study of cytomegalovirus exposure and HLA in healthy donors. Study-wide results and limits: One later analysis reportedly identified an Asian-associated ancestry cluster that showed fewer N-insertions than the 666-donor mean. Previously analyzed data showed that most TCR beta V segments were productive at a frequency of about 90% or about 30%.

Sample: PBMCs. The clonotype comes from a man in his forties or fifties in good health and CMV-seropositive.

The CDR3 sequence: CASSPSSSTDTQYF. As DNA, the CDR3 is TGCGCCAGCAGTCCCAGTTCTAGCACAGATACGCAGTATTTT. The V gene is TRBV5-1, the J gene TRBJ2-3; D unclear. Trimming left V 5 bases short and J 0 bases short, with 10 bases between. Germline V gene lookup returns CDR1 SGHRS and CDR2 YFSETQ. This CDR3 comprises 14 residues.